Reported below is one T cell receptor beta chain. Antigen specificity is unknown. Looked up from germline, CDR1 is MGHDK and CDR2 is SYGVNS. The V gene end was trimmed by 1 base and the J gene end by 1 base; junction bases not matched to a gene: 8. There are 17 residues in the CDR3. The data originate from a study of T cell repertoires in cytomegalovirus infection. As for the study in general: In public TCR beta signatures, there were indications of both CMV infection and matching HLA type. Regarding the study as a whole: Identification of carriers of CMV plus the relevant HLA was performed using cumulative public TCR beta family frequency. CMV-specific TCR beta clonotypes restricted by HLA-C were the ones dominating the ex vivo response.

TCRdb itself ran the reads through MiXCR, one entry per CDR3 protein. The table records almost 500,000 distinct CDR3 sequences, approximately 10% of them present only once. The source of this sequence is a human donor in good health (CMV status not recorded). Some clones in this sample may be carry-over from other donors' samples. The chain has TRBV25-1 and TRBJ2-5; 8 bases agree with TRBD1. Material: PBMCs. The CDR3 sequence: CASSEFKRTGTQETQYF. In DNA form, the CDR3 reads TGTGCCAGCAGTGAATTTAAACGGACAGGGACCCAAGAGACCCAGTACTTC.